Following are 27 T cell receptor beta chains from one sample sequenced in a study of control samples from healthy donors and cancer patients. Some clones are missing from TCRdb's copy, which holds only in-frame ones; the method was immunoSEQ multiplex PCR. Here the sample spans around 96,000 clones, 93% being singletons. The sample consisted of blood. All receptors derive from a young man in good health.

The genes are TRBV6-4 and TRBJ2-2; D unresolved. Trimming shortened V by 2 bases and J by 5 bases, and 9 bases separated the two germline ends. Germline V lookup: CDR1 MRHNA, CDR2 SNTAGT. CDR3 length: 14 amino acids. In DNA form, the CDR3 reads TGTGCCAGCAGTGACCTTGTGGGGACCGGGGAGCTGTTTTTT. Encoded protein: CASSDLVGTGELFF.

V is TRBV7-9 and J is TRBJ1-4, with D possibly matching TRBD1 (6 bases). Germline V CDR1 and CDR2: SEHNR, FQNEAQ (reference sequence). The CDR3 length is 17 residues. The germline V and J ends were trimmed by 4 bases and 4 bases, with 19 bases remaining between them. The CDR3 DNA reads as TGTGCCAGCAGCTCCAGGACCGGGGGCAGGAGTAATGAAAAACTGTTTTTT. This translates into CASSSRTGGRSNEKLFF.

This clone was counted once. The chain couples TRBV7-2 to TRBJ2-7; 11 bases are a match to TRBD2. V was clipped by 4 bases and J by 4 bases; unmatched bases: 3. CDR1 and CDR2 (germline): SGHTA, FQGNSA. CDR3 size: 14 residues. The CDR3 DNA reads TGTGCCAGCAGCTCTACTAGCGGGAGTTACGAGCAGTACTTC. Protein product: CASSSTSGSYEQYF.

In its sample, this clone was seen once. The chain recombines TRBV4-1 with TRBJ1-1; 8 nucleotides align to TRBD1. V shed 3 bases, J shed 4 bases, and the junction held 4 bases outside the gene matches. Germline CDR1 is MGHRA and CDR2 is YSYEKL. The CDR3 contains 14 residues. The chain's CDR3 is CASSQWTGRTEAFF. The CDR3 DNA reads TGCGCCAGCAGCCAGTGGACAGGGCGCACTGAAGCTTTCTTT.

The chain links TRBV29-1 to TRBJ2-3; 15 nucleotides agree with TRBD2. Trimming took 5 bases from V and 2 from J; bases not matched to a gene: 8. The CDR3 runs 17 residues. Germline loops: CDR1 SQVTM, CDR2 ANQGSEA. The CDR3 is CSVLGLAGGDYTDTQYF. The CDR3 DNA is TGCAGCGTTCTTGGACTAGCGGGGGGGGACTACACAGATACGCAGTATTTT.

The gene calls are TRBV14 and TRBJ1-6; TRBD1 is a possible D gene (6 bases). The V end was cut by 5 bases, the J end by 9 bases, with 14 bases between. From germline, CDR1 is SGHDN and CDR2 FVKESK. The CDR3 consists of 14 residues. CDR3 sequence reads: CASSFTGRGSPLHF. DNA for the CDR3: TGTGCCAGCAGCTTCACAGGGAGAGGTTCACCCCTCCACTTT. The variable domain in full, completed from reference TRBV14 and TRBJ1-6, reads EAGVTQFPSHSVIEKGQTVTLRCDPISGHDNLYWYRRVMGKEIKFLLHFVKESKQDESGMPNNRFLAERTGGTYSTLKVQPAELEDSGVYFCASSFTGRGSPLHFGNGTRLTVT.

The chain employs TRBV10-3 and TRBJ1-1; 7 bases agree with TRBD1. After removal of 10 bases from V and 3 bases from J, the junction contained 5 bases not matched to a gene. The CDR3 loop spans 12 amino acids. Germline V gene data show CDR1 as ENHRY and CDR2 as SYGVKD. The CDR3 loop reads CATHQGDTEAFF. CDR3 nucleotide sequence: TGTGCCACCCATCAGGGGGACACTGAAGCTTTCTTT.

This rearrangement joins TRBV4-2 to TRBJ2-7, with 8 bases that match TRBD2. The CDR3 runs to 17 residues. Germline values: CDR1 LGHNA, CDR2 YNFKEQ. V shed 5 bases and J 4 bases; nucleotides not matched to a gene: 16. The CDR3 here is CASSTTSGRSIMYEQYF. The CDR3 DNA reads TGTGCCAGCAGCACAACTAGCGGCAGAAGTATAATGTACGAGCAGTACTTC.

V usage is TRBV20-1 and J usage is TRBJ1-6; D is possibly TRBD1 (5 bases). Per the germline V gene, CDR1 is DFQATT and CDR2 is SNEGSKA (reference sequence). This CDR3 spans 18 amino acids. The V end was cut by 3 bases, the J end by 7 bases, with 25 bases between. The CDR3 DNA sequence: TGCAGTGCTAGTGGAGACAGAGGTCCCGCGCTGGCCAATTCACCCCTCCACTTT. Its translation is CSASGDRGPALANSPLHF.

There are a few counts of this clone. The V gene is TRBV7-7, the J gene TRBJ2-5, with 7 bases that match TRBD2. With V trimmed by 1 base and J by 1 base, 6 bases remained unmatched. The CDR3 runs 16 residues. Germline V CDR1 and CDR2: SSHAT, FNYEAQ (reference sequence). This CDR3 reads CASSLGLAVLQETQYF. In DNA form, the CDR3 reads TGTGCCAGCAGCTTAGGGCTAGCGGTCCTCCAAGAGACCCAGTACTTC. The whole variable domain, filled in from reference TRBV7-7 and TRBJ2-5, reads GAGVSQSPRYKVTKRGQDVTLRCDPISSHATLYWYQQALGQGPEFLTYFNYEAQPDKSGLPSDRFSAERPEGSISTLTIQRTEQRDSAMYRCASSLGLAVLQETQYFGPGTRLLVL.

The rearrangement joins TRBV27 to TRBJ1-1, with D possibly matching TRBD1 (5 bases). The length of the CDR3 is 17 residues. The germline V and J ends were trimmed by 5 bases and 1 base, with 20 bases remaining between them. Germline V gives CDR1 MNHEY, CDR2 SMNVEV (reference sequence). In nucleotides, the CDR3 is TGTGCCAGCAGTAGGGGCGTCGGTTTCACTAGGAACACTGAAGCTTTCTTT. Protein product: CASSRGVGFTRNTEAFF.

The gene calls are TRBV7-9 and TRBJ1-1, with D uncertain. CDR3 length: 13 amino acids. Germline CDR1 and CDR2: SEHNR and FQNEAQ (reference sequence). The germline V and J ends were trimmed by 5 bases and 0 bases, with 7 bases remaining between them. In DNA form, the CDR3 reads TGTGCCAGCAGCGGCTACTTGAACACTGAAGCTTTCTTT. Translation: CASSGYLNTEAFF. Looking up the rest from reference TRBV7-9 and TRBJ1-1 gives the full variable domain: DTGVSQNPRHKITKRGQNVTFRCDPISEHNRLYWYRQTLGQGPEFLTYFQNEAQLEKSRLLSDRFSAERPKGSFSTLEIQRTEQGDSAMYLCASSGYLNTEAFFGQGTRLTVV.

The chain uses TRBV7-9 and TRBJ1-2; D not certain. CDR3 length equals 13 residues. Trimming removed 0 bases from V and 7 bases from J, with 9 bases in between. Looked up from germline, CDR1 is SEHNR and CDR2 is FQNEAQ (reference sequence). The CDR3 is CASSLAGGSGYTF. CDR3 sequence (DNA): TGTGCCAGCAGCTTAGCGGGCGGAAGTGGCTACACCTTC.

Written as DNA, the CDR3 is TGTGCCAGCATCGGGGGGCTTCCCGGGACTAGCGGCCCCAATGAGCAGTTCTTC. Translation gives CASIGGLPGTSGPNEQFF. This chain joins TRBV2 and TRBJ2-1, with TRBD2 matching 11 bases. Trimming took 7 bases from V and 6 from J; bases not matched to a gene: 17. The CDR3 is 18 amino acids. Germline CDR1 and CDR2: SNHLY and FYNNEI.

Here the CDR3 reads CASSILSKEVSGGTGELFF. In nucleotides, the CDR3 is TGTGCCAGTAGTATCTTAAGTAAGGAGGTGTCAGGGGGCACCGGGGAGCTGTTTTTT. V and J are TRBV19 and TRBJ2-2; 7 bases fit TRBD1. This CDR3 is built from 19 residues. V was clipped by 3 bases and J by 4 bases; unmatched bases: 17. CDR1 is LNHDA, CDR2 SQIVND, per germline (reference sequence).

This chain connects TRBV7-3 to TRBJ2-7; D tentatively reads TRBD1 or TRBD2 (5 bases each). Germline V gene data show CDR1 as SGHTA and CDR2 as FQGTGA. The CDR3 contains 14 residues. The V end lost 5 bases, the J end lost 9 bases, and 20 bases lay between the germline ends. CDR3 residues: CASSPRDGTTGQYF. In nucleotides, the CDR3 is TGTGCCAGCAGCCCCCGGGACGGCACTACAGGGCAGTACTTC.

The rearrangement uses TRBV2 and TRBJ1-1, with a weak D call TRBD1 (5 bases). CDR1 is SNHLY, CDR2 FYNNEI, per germline. This CDR3 region has 15 residues. V lost 8 bases, J lost 5 bases, and 21 bases lay in between. CDR3 amino acids: CASLGLWGVGTEAFF. CDR3 nucleotides: TGTGCCAGCCTCGGGCTTTGGGGGGTTGGGACTGAAGCTTTCTTT. Complete variable domain (other parts from reference TRBV2 and TRBJ1-1): EPEVTQTPSHQVTQMGQEVILRCVPISNHLYFYWYRQILGQKVEFLVSFYNNEISEKSEIFDDQFSVERPDGSNFTLKIRSTKLEDSAMYFCASLGLWGVGTEAFFGQGTRLTVV.

The chain carries TRBV10-3 and TRBJ2-1; perhaps TRBD2 as D (6 bases). The CDR3 length is 13 residues. Trimming removed 7 bases from V and 6 bases from J, with 13 bases in between. Germline loops: CDR1 ENHRY, CDR2 SYGVKD. CDR3 nucleotide sequence: TGTGCCATCAATGGACTAACAGGCAATGAGCAGTTCTTC. Its translation: CAINGLTGNEQFF.

This clone occurred a few times. The genes are TRBV19 and TRBJ1-5, with 8 positions matching TRBD1. The CDR3 is 15 amino acids. J was trimmed by 1 base and V by 4 bases; bases with no gene match: 3. In germline, CDR1 is LNHDA, CDR2 SQIVND (reference sequence). The CDR3 loop is CASSTTGVSNQPQHF. DNA for the CDR3: TGTGCCAGTAGTACGACAGGGGTGAGCAATCAGCCCCAGCATTTT.

The chain links TRBV30 to TRBJ1-2; D is unresolved. Deletions cut 8 bases from V and 7 bases from J, with 14 bases between. CDR3 length equals 11 residues. The germline gives CDR1 GTSNPN, CDR2 SVGIG (reference sequence). The CDR3 spells CASDFLGGYTF. CDR3 nucleotides: TGTGCCAGTGACTTCCTTGGTGGCTACACCTTC.

The V call is TRBV3-1 (or the pseudogene TRBV3-2), the J call TRBJ1-2; possibly TRBD1 for D (5 bases). CDR3 length: 14 amino acids. The germline V and J ends were trimmed by 0 bases and 5 bases, with 10 bases remaining between them. CDR1 and CDR2 (germline): LGHDT, YNNKEL (reference sequence). The CDR3 sequence: CASSQEEAGYGYTF. For the CDR3, the DNA is TGTGCCAGCAGCCAAGAGGAGGCAGGGTATGGCTACACCTTC.

This clone was observed once. The V and J genes are TRBV25-1 and TRBJ2-5, with D possibly TRBD2 on 5 matching bases. Per germline, CDR1 MGHDK and CDR2 SYGVNS. The germline V and J ends were trimmed by 5 bases and 5 bases, with 24 bases remaining between them. The CDR3 length is 17 residues. DNA for the CDR3: TGTGCCAGCAGTACTACACGGGATTACACTGAAGATGAGACCCAGTACTTC. As protein: CASSTTRDYTEDETQYF.

The chain has TRBV14 and TRBJ2-3; the match to TRBD2 covers 8 bases. The length of the CDR3 is 13 residues. Germline CDR1 SGHDN, CDR2 FVKESK. Trimming removed 2 bases from V and 5 bases from J; junction bases left unmatched: 0. This CDR3 reads CASSQTSGDTQYF. The CDR3 DNA is TGTGCCAGCAGCCAAACTAGCGGAGATACGCAGTATTTT.

V gene TRBV19 combines with J gene TRBJ2-3; D possibly uses TRBD1 or TRBD2 (5 bases each). Trimming took 1 base from V and 2 from J, leaving 10 bases between them. The CDR3 is 15 residues long. Germline V gene data show CDR1 as LNHDA and CDR2 as SQIVND (reference sequence). The CDR3: CASSIVRDPTDTQYF. In DNA, the CDR3 is TGTGCCAGTAGTATAGTTCGGGACCCCACAGATACGCAGTATTTT.

This chain links TRBV7-9 with TRBJ1-4, with 8 positions matching TRBD1. The trim removed 5 bases at V and 5 bases at J, leaving 10 bases unmatched. CDR3 length: 16 residues. CDR1 is SEHNR and CDR2 is FQNEAQ in the germline V gene (reference sequence). CDR3 in DNA: TGTGCCAGCAGCCGCCGACAGGGGCTTTTAAATGAAAAACTGTTTTTT. Translated, it gives CASSRRQGLLNEKLFF.

The rearrangement joins TRBV4-1 to TRBJ1-1, with D possibly matching TRBD1 (5 bases). This CDR3 spans 13 amino acids. The V gene's germline CDR1 is MGHRA and CDR2 YSYEKL. The germline V and J ends were trimmed by 1 base and 6 bases, with 9 bases remaining between them. This CDR3 is CASSQVSGPEAFF. The CDR3 DNA reads as TGCGCCAGCAGCCAAGTCTCGGGACCTGAAGCTTTCTTT.

This chain links TRBV12-5 with TRBJ2-3; D may be TRBD1 (6 bases). V was clipped by 3 bases and J by 8 bases, with 18 bases between them. The CDR3 spans 15 residues. The germline V gene has CDR1 LGHNT and CDR2 FRNRAP. CDR3 amino acids: CASGLSHQGNVTQYF. Here the CDR3 DNA reads TGTGCTAGTGGTTTATCCCATCAGGGGAACGTTACGCAGTATTTT.